This is a list of T cell receptor beta chains from one sample in a study of blood T cell repertoires in COVID-19. The assay was immunoSEQ multiplex PCR, and TCRdb's table has in-frame clones only and misses some. There are around 330,000 clones in the sample; roughly 89% occur only once, and 5.2% lies in the top ten. The sample comprised PBMCs or T cells enriched from blood (not recorded which). The receptors originated from a man in his sixties who had recovered from COVID-19. Both conserved end residues are part of each CDR3. D genes are given only for firm matches. Size is stated for part of the rows, as once, few or many counts, or as a class when the clone is expanded.

d_gene	len	abundance	v_gene	j_gene	CDR3aa	CDR3nt
-	13	-	TRBV25-1	TRBJ1-2	CASSKHLNYGYTF	TGTGCCAGCAGCAAACATTTAAACTATGGCTACACCTTC
-	13	once	TRBV4-3	TRBJ1-3	CASSQGFGNTIYF	TGCGCCAGCAGCCAGGGCTTTGGAAACACCATATATTTT
-	15	-	TRBV2	TRBJ2-7	CASSEGGRGPYEQYF	TGTGCCAGCAGTGAAGGTGGCAGAGGCCCCTACGAGCAGTACTTC
TRBD2	15	-	TRBV2	TRBJ2-3	CASRSGLAGAGTQYF	TGTGCCAGCAGATCAGGACTAGCGGGAGCTGGTACGCAGTATTTT
-	14	-	TRBV5-1	TRBJ2-7	CASSPSYAFYEQYF	TGCGCCAGCAGCCCCTCCTATGCATTCTACGAGCAGTACTTC
TRBD2	15	once	TRBV6-2/TRBV6-3	TRBJ2-1	CASSYLAGAYNEQFF	TGTGCCAGCAGTTACCTAGCGGGGGCCTACAATGAGCAGTTCTTC
-	16	-	TRBV6-2/TRBV6-3	TRBJ2-5	CASSSRRVEFEETQYF	TGTGCCAGCAGTTCCCGCAGGGTGGAGTTCGAAGAGACCCAGTACTTC
TRBD2	16	-	TRBV5-3	TRBJ2-2	CARSLTTSGKGRELFF	TGTGCCAGAAGCTTGACCACTAGCGGGAAGGGAAGGGAGCTGTTTTTT
-	15	-	TRBV10-1	TRBJ1-5	CASSEPRGGNQPQHF	TGCGCCAGCAGTGAACCCAGGGGAGGGAATCAGCCCCAGCATTTT
-	12	-	TRBV15	TRBJ1-1	CATSRALGRAFF	TGTGCCACCAGCAGAGCTCTCGGCAGGGCTTTCTTT
-	14	few	TRBV9	TRBJ1-6	CASSAGFGISPLHF	TGTGCCAGCAGCGCAGGGTTCGGCATTTCACCCCTCCACTTT
-	15	-	TRBV2	TRBJ1-4	CASGLQGNPNEKLFF	TGTGCCAGCGGCTTACAGGGAAACCCTAATGAAAAACTGTTTTTT
-	15	-	TRBV5-1	TRBJ2-1	CASSSLQGVDNEQFF	TGCGCCAGCAGCTCGCTACAGGGCGTCGACAATGAGCAGTTCTTC